The 5 T cell receptor beta chains in this list originate from one sample, sequenced in a study of blood T cell repertoires in COVID-19. The repertoire was sequenced with immunoSEQ multiplex PCR; TCRdb's copy has only in-frame clones and lacks some. There are 110,000 to 150,000 clones in the sample; more than 80% occur only once, and 1.6% lies in the top ten. The source material was PBMCs or T cells enriched from blood (not recorded which). These TCRs come from a woman younger than 30 who had been exposed to COVID-19.

The rearrangement uses TRBV5-1 and TRBJ2-7; possibly TRBD1 for D (6 bases). In germline, CDR1 is SGHRS, CDR2 YFSETQ. V lost 4 bases and J lost 0, with 11 bases in between. The CDR3 sequence is 14 residues long. The CDR3 region is CASSKGQLSYEQYF. Written as DNA, the CDR3 is TGCGCCAGCAGCAAAGGACAGCTCTCCTACGAGCAGTACTTC.

This clone was recorded once. V and J are TRBV4-3 and TRBJ1-5; a possible D gene is TRBD1 (6 bases). Germline V gene data show CDR1 as LGHNA and CDR2 as YSLEER. V lost 3 bases, J lost 5 bases, and 17 bases lay in between. This CDR3 has 16 amino acids. The chain's CDR3 is CASSQAKGGGDQPQHF. The CDR3 nucleotides are TGCGCCAGCAGCCAGGCCAAGGGGGGGGGAGATCAGCCCCAGCATTTT.

This clone was counted once. V and J are TRBV11-2 and TRBJ2-5; perhaps TRBD2 as D (6 bases). Deletions cut 0 bases from V and 6 bases from J, with 14 bases between. The CDR3 is 15 amino acids. CDR1 is SGHAT and CDR2 is FQNNGV in the germline V gene. As DNA, the CDR3 is TGTGCCAGCAGCTTAGATTCGGGGAGGCGTAAGACCCAGTACTTC. It encodes CASSLDSGRRKTQYF.

The V call is TRBV5-4, the J call TRBJ2-2; 7 bases align to TRBD1. Unmatched junction bases numbered 6, after V lost 2 bases and J lost 5 bases. This CDR3 has 15 residues. CDR1 and CDR2 (germline): SGHNT, YYREEE (reference sequence). The CDR3 reads CASSLRQGLTGELFF. The CDR3 DNA reads as TGTGCCAGCAGCTTACGACAGGGTTTAACCGGGGAGCTGTTTTTT.

The genes are TRBV27 and TRBJ1-1; D gene uncertain. CDR3 length: 14 amino acids. CDR1 is MNHEY and CDR2 is SMNVEV in the germline V gene (reference sequence). The V gene lost 6 bases and the J gene lost 2 bases, with 13 bases spanning the gap. CDR3 nucleotides: TGTGCCAGCAGATCCGCCCGGGGAAACACTGAAGCTTTCTTT. Translation gives CASRSARGNTEAFF.